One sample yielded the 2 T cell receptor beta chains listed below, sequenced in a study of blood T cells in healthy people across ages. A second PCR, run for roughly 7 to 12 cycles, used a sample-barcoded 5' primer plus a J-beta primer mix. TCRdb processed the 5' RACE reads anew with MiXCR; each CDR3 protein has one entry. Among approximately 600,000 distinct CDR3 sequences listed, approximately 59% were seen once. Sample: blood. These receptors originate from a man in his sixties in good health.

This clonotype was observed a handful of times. The DNA of the CDR3 is TGCAGTGCCCCTCTAGCCGTCGGGAATGAGCAGTTCTTC. As protein: CSAPLAVGNEQFF. The rearrangement links TRBV20-1 to TRBJ2-1, with TRBD2 as a possible D gene (5 bases). Germline values: CDR1 DFQATT, CDR2 SNEGSKA (reference sequence). The CDR3 loop spans 13 amino acids. V was shortened by 6 bases and J by 7 bases, with 16 bases between the two germline ends.

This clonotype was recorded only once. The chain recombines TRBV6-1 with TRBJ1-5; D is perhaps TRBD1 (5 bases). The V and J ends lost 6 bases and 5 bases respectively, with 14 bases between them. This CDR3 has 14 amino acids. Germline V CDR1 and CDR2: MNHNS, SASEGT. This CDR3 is CASSETFRDQPQHF. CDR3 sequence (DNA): TGTGCCAGCAGCGAGACCTTCAGGGATCAGCCCCAGCATTTT.